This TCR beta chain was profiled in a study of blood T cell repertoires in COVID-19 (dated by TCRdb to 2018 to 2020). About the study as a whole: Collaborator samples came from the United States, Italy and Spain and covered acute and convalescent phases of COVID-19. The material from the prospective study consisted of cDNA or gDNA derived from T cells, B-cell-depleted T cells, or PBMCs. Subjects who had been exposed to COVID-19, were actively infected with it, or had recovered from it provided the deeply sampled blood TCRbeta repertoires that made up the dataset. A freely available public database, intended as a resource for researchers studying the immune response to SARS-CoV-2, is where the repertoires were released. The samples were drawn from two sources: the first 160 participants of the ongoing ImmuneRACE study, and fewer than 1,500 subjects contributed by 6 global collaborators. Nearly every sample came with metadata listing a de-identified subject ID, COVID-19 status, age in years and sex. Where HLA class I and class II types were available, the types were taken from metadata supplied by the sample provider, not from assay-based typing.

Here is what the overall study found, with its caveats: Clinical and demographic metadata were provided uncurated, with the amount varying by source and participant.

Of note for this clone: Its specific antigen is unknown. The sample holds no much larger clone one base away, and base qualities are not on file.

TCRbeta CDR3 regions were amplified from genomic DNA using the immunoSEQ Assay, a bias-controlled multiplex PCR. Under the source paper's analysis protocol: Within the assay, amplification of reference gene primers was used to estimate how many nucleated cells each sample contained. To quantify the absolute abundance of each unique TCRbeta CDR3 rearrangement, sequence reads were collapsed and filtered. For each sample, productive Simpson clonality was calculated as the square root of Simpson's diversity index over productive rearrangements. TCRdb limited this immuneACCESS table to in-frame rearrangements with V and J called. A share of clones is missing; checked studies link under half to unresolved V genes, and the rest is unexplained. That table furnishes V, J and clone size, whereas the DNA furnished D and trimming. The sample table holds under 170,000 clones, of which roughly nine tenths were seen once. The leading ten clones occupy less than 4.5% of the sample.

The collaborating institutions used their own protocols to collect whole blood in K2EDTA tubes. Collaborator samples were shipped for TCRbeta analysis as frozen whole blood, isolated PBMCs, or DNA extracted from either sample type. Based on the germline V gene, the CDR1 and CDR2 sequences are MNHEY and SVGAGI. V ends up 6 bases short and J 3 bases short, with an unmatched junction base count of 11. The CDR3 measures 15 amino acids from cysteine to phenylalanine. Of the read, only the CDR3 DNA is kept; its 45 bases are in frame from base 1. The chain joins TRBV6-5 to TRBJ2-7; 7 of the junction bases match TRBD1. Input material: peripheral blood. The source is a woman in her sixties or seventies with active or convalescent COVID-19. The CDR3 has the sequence CASRSNRGNNYEQYF. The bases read TGTGCCAGCAGATCAAACAGGGGAAATAACTACGAGCAGTACTTC.